Below, 5 T cell receptor beta chains from the same sample are listed, as sequenced in a study of T-cell reconstitution after alpha-beta-depleted transplantation in children (dated by TCRdb to about 2016). Library construction relied on PCR. Sequencing used an Illumina HiSeq 2500. TCR libraries were prepared with molecular barcoding, using unique molecular identifiers to normalize TCRbeta repertoire quantification. TCRdb's own reprocessing of the public reads used fastp at Q25 and MiXCR and kept productive beta chains. Rows with a matching CDR3 protein are joined into one entry that keeps the most common DNA and genes. The sample contains some 200,000 distinct CDR3 sequences, around 9.6% of them found a single time. Approximately 6.6% of the sample is held by the ten biggest clonotypes. The specimen was PBMCs from the stem cell graft donor, collected from the stem cell graft. The receptors shown here come from a human donor who donated a stem cell graft to a child with acute lymphoblastic leukemia.

This clonotype was picked up many times. The V call is TRBV3-1, the J call TRBJ2-3; TRBD2 agrees at 9 bases. The length of the CDR3 is 15 residues. CDR1 and CDR2 (germline): LGHDT, YNNKEL (reference sequence). J lost 4 bases, V lost 3 bases, and 5 bases had no gene match. CDR3 bases: TGTGCCAGCAGCCAGGGACTAGCCCCCCCAGATACGCAGTATTTT. As protein: CASSQGLAPPDTQYF.

The chain recombines TRBV2 with TRBJ2-3, with D unclear. This CDR3 comprises 16 residues. Germline-derived CDR1 and CDR2 are SNHLY and FYNNEI. The V and J ends lost 3 bases and 0 bases respectively, with 13 bases between them. The CDR3: CASSDWADASTDTQYF. CDR3 in DNA: TGTGCCAGCAGTGATTGGGCCGATGCTAGCACAGATACGCAGTATTTT. Filled out from reference TRBV2 and TRBJ2-3, the complete variable domain reads EPEVTQTPSHQVTQMGQEVILRCVPISNHLYFYWYRQILGQKVEFLVSFYNNEISEKSEIFDDQFSVERPDGSNFTLKIRSTKLEDSAMYFCASSDWADASTDTQYFGPGTRLTVL.

This clonotype was counted many times. The rearrangement joins TRBV5-4 to TRBJ2-3, with 12 bases fitting TRBD1. Germline CDR1 reads SGHNT; CDR2 reads YYREEE (reference sequence). This CDR3 spans 15 amino acids. V was pared by 3 bases and J by 6 bases, with 5 bases of the junction left unmatched. The CDR3 region is CASSWAGQGADTQYF. The CDR3 DNA is TGTGCCAGCAGCTGGGCGGGACAGGGGGCGGATACGCAGTATTTT.

The chain combines TRBV5-1 with TRBJ2-3; D remains unclear. With 0 bases removed from V and 5 bases from J, the gap between germline ends came to 13 bases. Germline loops: CDR1 SGHRS, CDR2 YFSETQ. The CDR3 totals 15 residues. CDR3 loop: CASSLEVYDLDTQYF. As DNA, the CDR3 is TGCGCCAGCAGCTTGGAGGTGTATGATTTAGATACGCAGTATTTT.

The chain joins TRBV6-5 to TRBJ1-1, with TRBD1 as a possible D gene (6 bases). Trimming stripped 0 bases from V and 5 bases from J, with 10 bases between. The CDR3 consists of 14 residues. Germline lookup yields CDR1 MNHEY and CDR2 SVGAGI. The CDR3 DNA sequence: TGTGCCAGCAGTTACTCGAGCCAGGGGACTGAAGCTTTCTTT. Translating it yields CASSYSSQGTEAFF.